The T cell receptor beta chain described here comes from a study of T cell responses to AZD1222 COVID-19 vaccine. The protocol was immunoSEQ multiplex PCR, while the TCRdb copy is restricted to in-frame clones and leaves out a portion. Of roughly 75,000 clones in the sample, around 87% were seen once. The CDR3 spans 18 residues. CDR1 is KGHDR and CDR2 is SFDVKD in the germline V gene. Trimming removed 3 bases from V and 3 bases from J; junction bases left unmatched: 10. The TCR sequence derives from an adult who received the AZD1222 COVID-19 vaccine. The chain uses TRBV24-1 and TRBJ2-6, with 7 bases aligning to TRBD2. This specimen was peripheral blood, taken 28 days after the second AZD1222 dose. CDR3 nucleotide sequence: TGTGCCACCAGTGATAGGATGTCGGGGGGAAGTGGGGCCAACGTCCTGACTTTC. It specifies CATSDRMSGGSGANVLTF.